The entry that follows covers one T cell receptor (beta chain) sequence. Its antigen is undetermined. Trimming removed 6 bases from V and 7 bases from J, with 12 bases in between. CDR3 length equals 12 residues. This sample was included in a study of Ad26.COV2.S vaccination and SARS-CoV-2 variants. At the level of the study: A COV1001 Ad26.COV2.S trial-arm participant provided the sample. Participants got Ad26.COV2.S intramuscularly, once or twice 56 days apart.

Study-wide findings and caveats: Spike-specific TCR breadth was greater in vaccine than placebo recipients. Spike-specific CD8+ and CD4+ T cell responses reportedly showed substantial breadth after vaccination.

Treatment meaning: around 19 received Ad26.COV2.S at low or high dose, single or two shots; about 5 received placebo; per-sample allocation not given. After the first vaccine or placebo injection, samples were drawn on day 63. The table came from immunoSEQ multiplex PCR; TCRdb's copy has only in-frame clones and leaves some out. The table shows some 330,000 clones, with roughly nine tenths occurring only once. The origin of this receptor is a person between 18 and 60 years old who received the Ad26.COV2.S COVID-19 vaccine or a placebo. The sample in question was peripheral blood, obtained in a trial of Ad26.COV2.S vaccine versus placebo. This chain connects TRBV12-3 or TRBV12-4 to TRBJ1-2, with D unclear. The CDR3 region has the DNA TGTGCCAGCAGCCCCGACCTAACTGGCTACACCTTC. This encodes CASSPDLTGYTF.